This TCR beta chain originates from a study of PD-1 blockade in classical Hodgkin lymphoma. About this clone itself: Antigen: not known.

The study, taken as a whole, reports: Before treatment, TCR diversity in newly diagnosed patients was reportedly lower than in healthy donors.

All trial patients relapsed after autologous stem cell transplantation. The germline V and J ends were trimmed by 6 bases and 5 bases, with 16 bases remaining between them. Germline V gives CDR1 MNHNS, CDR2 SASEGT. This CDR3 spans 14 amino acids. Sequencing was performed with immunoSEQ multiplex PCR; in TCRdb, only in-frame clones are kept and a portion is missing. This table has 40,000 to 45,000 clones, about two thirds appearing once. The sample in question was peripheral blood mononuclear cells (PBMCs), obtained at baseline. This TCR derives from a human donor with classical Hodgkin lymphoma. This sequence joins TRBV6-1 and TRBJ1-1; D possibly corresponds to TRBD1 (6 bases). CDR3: CASSLQGVGTEAFF. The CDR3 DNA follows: TGTGCCAGCAGCCTACAGGGAGTTGGGACTGAAGCTTTCTTT.